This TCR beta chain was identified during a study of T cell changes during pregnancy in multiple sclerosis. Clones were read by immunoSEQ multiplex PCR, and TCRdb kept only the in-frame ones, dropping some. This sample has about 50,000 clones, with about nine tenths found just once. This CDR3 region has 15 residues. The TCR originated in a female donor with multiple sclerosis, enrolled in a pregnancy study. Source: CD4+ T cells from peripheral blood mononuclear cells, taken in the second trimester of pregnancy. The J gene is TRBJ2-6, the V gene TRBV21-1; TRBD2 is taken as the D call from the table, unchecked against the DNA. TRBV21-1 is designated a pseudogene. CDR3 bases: TGTGCCAGCAGCTGGAGCGGGGGGCCTCCCTTCGTCCTGACTTTC. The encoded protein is CASSWSGGPPFVLTF.